This T cell receptor beta chain was identified during a study of blood T cell repertoires in COVID-19. At the level of the study: Sites in the United States, Italy and Spain provided acute and convalescent COVID-19 samples.

As to this clone: The junction shows a germline mismatch at one end, possibly a read error.

TCRdb's table, derived via immunoSEQ multiplex PCR, lists solely in-frame clones and lacks some. The repertoire holds approximately 500,000 clones, with 85% to 90% as singletons. This CDR3 is 14 amino acids long. Germline CDR1 and CDR2: KGHSH and LQKENI. This chain links TRBV18 with TRBJ2-5, with D possibly TRBD2 on 5 matching bases. Sequencing used peripheral blood. The receptor's source is a woman in her forties or fifties with COVID-19, enrolled during active disease. Written as DNA, the CDR3 is TGTGCCAGCTCCTTTGGACTGGATCAAGAGAGCCAGTACTTC. Translated, it gives CASSFGLDQESQYF. The complete variable domain, with remaining parts taken from reference TRBV18 and TRBJ2-5, reads NAGVMQNPRHLVRRRGQEARLRCSPMKGHSHVYWYRQLPEEGLKFMVYLQKENIIDESGMPKERFSAEFPKEGPSILRIQQVVRGDSAAYFCASSFGLDQESQYFGPGTRLLVL.